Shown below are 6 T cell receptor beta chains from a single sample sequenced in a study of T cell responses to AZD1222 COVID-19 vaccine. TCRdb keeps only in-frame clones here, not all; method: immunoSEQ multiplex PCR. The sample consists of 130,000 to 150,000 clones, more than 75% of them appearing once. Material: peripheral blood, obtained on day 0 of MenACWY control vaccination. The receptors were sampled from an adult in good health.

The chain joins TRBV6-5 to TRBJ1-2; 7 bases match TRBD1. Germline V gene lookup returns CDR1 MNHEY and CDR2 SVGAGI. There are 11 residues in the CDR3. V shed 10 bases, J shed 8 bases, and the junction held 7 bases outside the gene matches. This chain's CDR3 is CAIDRVGGYTF. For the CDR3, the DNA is TGTGCCATCGACAGGGTTGGCGGCTACACCTTC.

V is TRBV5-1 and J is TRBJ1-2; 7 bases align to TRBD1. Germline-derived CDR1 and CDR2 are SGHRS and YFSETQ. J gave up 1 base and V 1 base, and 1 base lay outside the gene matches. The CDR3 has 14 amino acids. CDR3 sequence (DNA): TGCGCCAGCAGCTTGAGACAGGGTAACTATGGCTACACCTTC. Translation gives CASSLRQGNYGYTF.

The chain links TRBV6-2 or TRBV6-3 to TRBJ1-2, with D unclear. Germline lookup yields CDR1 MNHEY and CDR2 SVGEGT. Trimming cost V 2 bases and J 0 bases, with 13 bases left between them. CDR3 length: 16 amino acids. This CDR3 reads CASSYEDAKANYGYTF. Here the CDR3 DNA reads TGTGCCAGCAGTTACGAGGACGCTAAAGCTAACTATGGCTACACCTTC.

The CDR3 region is CARGQGGSLHF. In DNA, the CDR3 is TGTGCCAGGGGACAGGGGGGCTCCCTCCACTTT. The chain couples TRBV2 to TRBJ1-6; 11 nucleotides match TRBD1. With 9 bases clipped from V and 14 bases from J, the junction kept 3 bases outside the gene matches. Germline assignment: CDR1 SNHLY and CDR2 FYNNEI. This CDR3 contains 11 residues.

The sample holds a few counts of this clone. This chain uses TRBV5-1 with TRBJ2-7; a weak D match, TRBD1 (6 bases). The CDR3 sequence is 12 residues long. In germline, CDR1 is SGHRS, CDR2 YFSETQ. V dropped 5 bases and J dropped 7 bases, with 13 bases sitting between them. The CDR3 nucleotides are TGCGCCAGCAGTATCGACCAGGGGGAGCAGTACTTC. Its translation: CASSIDQGEQYF.

The CDR3 DNA follows: TGTGCCAGCAGCTTTGGGGGGGCAGATACGCAGTATTTT. It yields the protein CASSFGGADTQYF. The chain employs TRBV7-9 and TRBJ2-3; 7 nucleotides line up with TRBD2. The V gene end was trimmed by 3 bases and the J gene end by 4 bases; junction bases not matched to a gene: 1. This CDR3 contains 13 residues. CDR1 and CDR2 from the germline V gene are SEHNR and FQNEAQ (reference sequence).